A single sample gave rise to the 8 T cell receptor beta chains below, sequenced in a study of shared clonotypes between healthy human individuals. TCRdb keeps only in-frame clones here, not all; method: immunoSEQ multiplex PCR. The sample includes 950,000 to 1,100,000 clones, more than 65% seen only once; the top ten take roughly 1.5%. Sequencing input: memory CD4+ T cells sorted from blood. Subset noted: CD45RA-negative fraction. The receptors were gathered from a man between 18 and 35 years old in good health.

This rearrangement joins TRBV28 to TRBJ2-2, with D tentatively TRBD2 (6 bases). CDR3 length: 17 residues. CDR1 MDHEN and CDR2 SYDVKM come from the germline V gene. V dropped 3 bases and J dropped 1 base, with 15 bases sitting between them. The CDR3 here is CASSFPRRERNTGELFF. Here the CDR3 DNA reads TGTGCCAGCAGTTTTCCCCGACGGGAGAGGAACACCGGGGAGCTGTTTTTT.

The chain combines TRBV29-1 with TRBJ1-1; the match to TRBD1 covers 8 bases. The germline V gene has CDR1 SQVTM and CDR2 ANQGSEA. Trimming took 2 bases from V and 11 from J; bases not matched to a gene: 7. The CDR3 totals 12 residues. CDR3 sequence (DNA): TGCAGCGTTGAAAGGGCAGGGGGCAGGGCTTTCTTT. This gives the protein CSVERAGGRAFF. Full variable domain (missing parts from reference TRBV29-1 and TRBJ1-1): SAVISQKPSRDICQRGTSLTIQCQVDSQVTMMFWYRQQPGQSLTLIATANQGSEATYESGFVIDKFPISRPNLTFSTLTVSNMSPEDSSIYLCSVERAGGRAFFGQGTRLTVV.

This clone has a single count. In DNA form, the CDR3 reads TGTGCCAGCAGCATCAACAGGGGAGGGGTAGGAGAGACCCAGTACTTC. Protein product: CASSINRGGVGETQYF. The chain employs TRBV21-1 and TRBJ2-5. TRBV21-1 is assigned pseudogene status. The CDR3 is 16 amino acids.

The V call is TRBV5-1, the J call TRBJ2-4; TRBD1 matches at 7 bases. CDR3 length: 14 residues. The trim removed 2 bases at V and 8 bases at J, leaving 7 bases unmatched. CDR1 is SGHRS, CDR2 YFSETQ, per germline. CDR3 DNA: TGCGCCAGCAGCTTAGGGGCAGGGGGAGACATTCAGTACTTC. The encoded protein is CASSLGAGGDIQYF.

This chain uses TRBV7-2 with TRBJ1-1; D gene ambiguous. Per the germline V gene, CDR1 is SGHTA and CDR2 is FQGNSA. V was pared by 5 bases and J by 1 base, with 8 bases between. The length of the CDR3 is 13 residues. CDR3 in amino acids: CASSKQTNTEAFF. In DNA form, the CDR3 reads TGTGCCAGCAGCAAACAGACGAACACTGAAGCTTTCTTT.

V and J are TRBV7-9 and TRBJ2-3, with 9 bases lining up with TRBD2. There are 15 residues in the CDR3. Germline CDR1 and CDR2: SEHNR and FQNEAQ (reference sequence). Trimming took 5 bases from V and 0 from J; bases not matched to a gene: 3. The CDR3 nucleotides read TGTGCCAGCAGCCCACTAGCGGGTAGCACAGATACGCAGTATTTT. Amino acid sequence: CASSPLAGSTDTQYF.

The chain is built from TRBV5-8 and TRBJ1-6; 12 bases map to TRBD1. The CDR3 covers 15 residues. V trimming: 4 bases; J trimming: 7 bases; junction bases outside the gene matches: 3. CDR1 is SGHTS, CDR2 YDEGEE, per germline. The CDR3, as DNA: TGTGCCAGCAGCCGGGACAGGGGGCCGAATTCACCCCTCCACTTT. Translating gives CASSRDRGPNSPLHF.

This clone was seen at least ten times. V is TRBV6-1 and J is TRBJ2-7, with D hard to call. In germline, CDR1 is MNHNS, CDR2 SASEGT. The CDR3 spans 13 residues. V shed 4 bases and J shed 4 bases, with 11 bases lying between them. The chain's CDR3 is CASSAWEGYEQYF. The CDR3 region has the DNA TGTGCCAGCAGTGCCTGGGAAGGTTACGAGCAGTACTTC.